This T cell receptor (beta chain) came from a study of early T cells in non-severe SARS-CoV-2 infection. On the study more broadly: Investigators sequenced bulk RNA drawn from unsorted whole blood, and chains remained unpaired.

Attachment of unique molecular identifiers to individual cDNA molecules was performed. A single record per CDR3 protein comes from TCRdb applying MiXCR to the 5' RACE reads. The sample contains roughly 70,000 distinct CDR3 sequences, around 18% of which appear only once. Overall study findings and caveats: The study's VDJdb matching favored anti-spike CD8 responses and missed private and CD4 specificities.

In regard to this clonotype: The antigen is not known.

Sequenced material: whole blood, taken at baseline. This receptor was taken from an adult who was a healthcare worker with PCR-confirmed SARS-CoV-2 infection or an uninfected control (not recorded which).

In DNA, the CDR3 is TGTGCCAGCAGTTACCAGGCTAGCGGCACAGATACGCAGTATTTT. Amino acids: CASSYQASGTDTQYF. The chain is built from TRBV6-5 and TRBJ2-3; a weak D match, TRBD2 (6 bases). V was cut by 2 bases and J by 1 base, with 10 bases left in between. The germline V gene has CDR1 MNHEY and CDR2 SVGAGI. This CDR3 contains 15 residues.